The 14 T cell receptor beta chains presented below share a single source sample, sequenced in a study of identical twins. In TCRdb, the 5' RACE reads were re-called with MiXCR into one record per CDR3 protein. The table has about 340,000 distinct CDR3 sequences, around an eighth seen once. These data are also associated with another study on yellow fever vaccine responses in identical twins.

Sequenced sample: CD8+ T cells sorted from blood. Receptor source: a woman aged 18 to 35 in good health.

This chain uses TRBV20-1 with TRBJ2-3, with TRBD2 identical over 12 bases. Germline V gene data show CDR1 as DFQATT and CDR2 as SNEGSKA (reference sequence). Germline trimming cut 3 bases from V and 2 bases from J; bases unmatched to any gene: 6. CDR3 length: 16 residues. Here the CDR3 DNA reads TGCAGTGCTAGCGACGGGACTAGCGGGCCCACAGATACGCAGTATTTT. Translated: CSASDGTSGPTDTQYF.

This clonotype occurred a few times. This rearrangement joins TRBV4-2 to TRBJ2-7; D gene uncertain. Germline-derived CDR1 and CDR2 are LGHNA and YNFKEQ. The CDR3 consists of 13 residues. Trimming left V 4 bases short and J 3 bases short, with 10 bases between. The chain's CDR3 is CASSRLQFYEQYF. The DNA of the CDR3 is TGTGCCAGCAGCCGTTTACAGTTCTACGAGCAGTACTTC.

This clonotype occurred a few times. The chain recombines TRBV7-8 with TRBJ2-1; 7 bases are a match to TRBD2. The CDR3 length is 15 residues. Unmatched junction bases numbered 9, after V lost 5 bases and J lost 5 bases. The germline V gene has CDR1 SGHVS and CDR2 FQNEAQ. CDR3 coding DNA: TGTGCCAGCAGCGACGGGACTACCATCGACAATGAGCAGTTCTTC. Protein product: CASSDGTTIDNEQFF.

CDR3 coding DNA: TGTGCCAGCAGTTTATCATGGGGGGAATACACCTACAATGAGCAGTTCTTC. Amino acids: CASSLSWGEYTYNEQFF. The V gene is TRBV27, the J gene TRBJ2-1; tentatively, D is TRBD2 (6 bases). The CDR3 is 17 residues long. Between the trimmed V and J ends, which lost 0 bases and 2 bases, there was a span of 14 bases. Germline V gives CDR1 MNHEY, CDR2 SMNVEV (reference sequence).

In its sample, this clonotype was seen a few times. CDR3 protein: CASSLTISPYNEQFF. CDR3 DNA sequence: TGTGCCAGCAGCTTAACCATCTCCCCGTACAATGAGCAGTTCTTC. The V call is TRBV7-3, the J call TRBJ2-1; D is unresolved. V was shortened by 0 bases and J by 4 bases, with 10 bases between the two germline ends. The V gene's germline CDR1 is SGHTA and CDR2 FQGTGA. The CDR3 is 15 amino acids.

The V gene is TRBV29-1, the J gene TRBJ1-1; D not certain. This CDR3 region has 12 residues. Germline CDR1 SQVTM, CDR2 ANQGSEA. Trimming stripped 7 bases from V and 3 bases from J, with 12 bases between. The CDR3 sequence: CSAARDHTEAFF. CDR3 nucleotide sequence: TGCAGCGCCGCGCGGGATCACACTGAAGCTTTCTTT.

The chain recombines TRBV28 with TRBJ2-1; 8 positions agree with TRBD2. Germline loops: CDR1 MDHEN, CDR2 SYDVKM. V shed 2 bases and J 9 bases; nucleotides not matched to a gene: 6. The CDR3 length is 14 residues. CDR3 sequence reads: CASSLGTRWIEQFF. The CDR3 region has the DNA TGTGCCAGCAGTTTAGGGACTAGGTGGATTGAGCAGTTCTTC. Full variable domain (rest looked up from reference TRBV28 and TRBJ2-1): DVKVTQSSRYLVKRTGEKVFLECVQDMDHENMFWYRQDPGLGLRLIYFSYDVKMKEKGDIPEGYSVSREKKERFSLILESASTNQTSMYLCASSLGTRWIEQFFGPGTRLTVL.

This clonotype was found a few times. The chain carries TRBV27 and TRBJ2-4; 7 bases align to TRBD2. Germline CDR1 is MNHEY and CDR2 is SMNVEV (reference sequence). The CDR3 contains 15 residues. The trim removed 5 bases at V and 8 bases at J, leaving 12 bases unmatched. CDR3 in amino acids: CASSPWGGGLDIQYF. As DNA, the CDR3 is TGTGCCAGCAGTCCATGGGGGGGAGGGTTGGACATTCAGTACTTC.

This clonotype was found a few times. The chain combines TRBV7-6 with TRBJ2-7; tentatively, D is TRBD1 (6 bases). Trimming shortened V by 4 bases and J by 0 bases, and 10 bases separated the two germline ends. Germline V gene sequence: CDR1 SGHVS, CDR2 FNYEAQ. The CDR3 contains 14 residues. The CDR3 reads CASSSTGFSYEQYF. CDR3 in DNA: TGTGCCAGCAGCTCTACAGGGTTCTCCTACGAGCAGTACTTC.

The chain has TRBV12-3 or TRBV12-4 and TRBJ2-3; the D gene could be TRBD1 or TRBD2 (5 bases each). Between the trimmed V and J ends, which lost 4 bases and 8 bases, there was a span of 19 bases. The CDR3 runs to 15 residues. The DNA of the CDR3 is TGTGCCAGCAGTTACATCCGGGACCCCAGGGCTACGCAGTATTTT. It yields the protein CASSYIRDPRATQYF.

The count of this clonotype is one. The rearrangement links TRBV6-1 to TRBJ2-1, with 7 bases aligning to TRBD2. The CDR3 extends over 16 amino acids. The V gene end was trimmed by 2 bases and the J gene end by 5 bases; junction bases not matched to a gene: 9. The germline CDR1 and CDR2 sequences are MNHNS and SASEGT. The CDR3 nucleotides are TGTGCCAGCAGTGAATGGTGGGGGGGATGGCACAATGAGCAGTTCTTC. It yields the protein CASSEWWGGWHNEQFF.

This clonotype has only a few counts. The rearrangement joins TRBV10-3 to TRBJ2-7; D remains unclear. Deletions cut 0 bases from V and 0 bases from J, with 12 bases between. Germline lookup yields CDR1 ENHRY and CDR2 SYGVKD. CDR3 length: 16 residues. The CDR3 spells CAISESKGYSSYEQYV. As DNA, the CDR3 is TGTGCCATCAGTGAGTCGAAAGGGTATAGCTCCTACGAGCAGTACGTC.

CDR3 sequence: CASSAVRSLNTEAFF. In nucleotides, the CDR3 is TGCGCCAGCAGTGCAGTCAGATCACTAAACACTGAAGCTTTCTTT. The V call is TRBV10-2, the J call TRBJ1-1, with D hard to call. V lost 4 bases, J lost 2 bases, and 14 bases lay in between. This CDR3 has 15 residues. The germline gives CDR1 WSHSY, CDR2 SAAADI.

The chain employs TRBV4-2 and TRBJ1-2; the match to TRBD1 covers 7 bases. The germline V gene has CDR1 LGHNA and CDR2 YNFKEQ. V lost 0 bases, J lost 7 bases, and 11 bases stayed unmatched. The CDR3 sequence is 16 residues long. CDR3 sequence reads: CASSQDLREGAGGYTF. CDR3 in DNA: TGTGCCAGCAGCCAAGATCTTAGAGAGGGGGCGGGTGGCTACACCTTC.